This TCR beta chain is from a study of T cells in narcolepsy. About the research overall: Healthy controls were enrolled alongside patients with narcolepsy type 1 or type 2.

Broader study findings: Reportedly, autoreactive clonotypes were serially detected in patients' blood but not controls'. Autoreactive HCRT-specific and TRIB2-specific clonotypes were marked in same-patient CSF-versus-blood CD4+ comparisons.

V shed 4 bases and J 8 bases; nucleotides not matched to a gene: 8. The CDR3 covers 15 residues. Per germline, CDR1 SEHNR and CDR2 FQNEAQ (reference sequence). As for this clone: What it binds is not known.

Measured with immunoSEQ multiplex PCR; TCRdb has only the in-frame clones, and not every one. The table lists about 31,000 clones, around 80% of them singletons, with 1.2% in the top ten. The chain recombines TRBV7-9 with TRBJ1-4, with 9 bases lining up with TRBD1. The sequence was obtained from a human donor with narcolepsy. Sequenced input: CD45RA- memory CD4+ T cells from PBMCs. CDR3 sequence reads: CASSSPGQGREKLFF. Here the CDR3 DNA reads TGTGCCAGCAGCTCACCGGGACAGGGACGCGAAAAACTGTTTTTT. Supplemented by reference TRBV7-9 and TRBJ1-4, the full variable domain reads DTGVSQNPRHKITKRGQNVTFRCDPISEHNRLYWYRQTLGQGPEFLTYFQNEAQLEKSRLLSDRFSAERPKGSFSTLEIQRTEQGDSAMYLCASSSPGQGREKLFFGSGTQLSVL.